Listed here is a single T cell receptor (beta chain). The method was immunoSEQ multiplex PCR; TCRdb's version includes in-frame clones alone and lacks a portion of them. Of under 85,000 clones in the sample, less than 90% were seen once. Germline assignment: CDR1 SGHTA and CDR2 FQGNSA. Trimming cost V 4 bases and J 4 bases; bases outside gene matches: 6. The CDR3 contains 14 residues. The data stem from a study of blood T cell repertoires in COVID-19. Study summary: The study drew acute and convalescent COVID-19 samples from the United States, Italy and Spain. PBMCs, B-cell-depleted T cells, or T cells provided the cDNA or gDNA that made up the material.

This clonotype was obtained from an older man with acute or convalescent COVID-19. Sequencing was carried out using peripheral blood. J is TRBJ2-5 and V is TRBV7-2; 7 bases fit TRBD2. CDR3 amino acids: CASSSNRLAETQYF. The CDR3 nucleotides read TGTGCCAGCAGCTCGAACCGACTAGCAGAGACCCAGTACTTC.